The rows below give T cell receptor beta chains drawn from one sample of a study of blood T cells in healthy people across ages. Via MiXCR, TCRdb re-called the 5' RACE reads, giving one row per CDR3 protein. There are more than 1,400,000 distinct CDR3 sequences in the sample; 42% occur only once, and approximately 7.9% lies in the top ten. The sequenced material came from blood. These receptors all come from a woman aged 18-29 years in good health. Both conserved end residues are part of each CDR3. The D gene is left open where the match is weak. Clone sizes are given selectively: once, few, many, or a class where the clone is expanded.

j_call d_call clone_size v_call cdr3_aa cdr3_nt
TRBJ2-5 - few TRBV6-5 CASRTLVRETQYF TGTGCCAGCAGAACACTAGTTAGGGAGACCCAGTACTTC
TRBJ2-3 - - TRBV29-1 CTTQRDPTVDTQYF TGCACCACGCAACGGGACCCAACCGTGGATACGCAGTATTTT
TRBJ2-3 - - TRBV20-1 CSARSVSWGHYTDTQYF TGCAGTGCTAGATCAGTTAGCTGGGGGCACTACACAGATACGCAGTATTTT
TRBJ2-3 - - TRBV7-9 CASRVTEKAAYF TGTGCCAGCAGGGTAACAGAGAAGGCAGCGTATTTT
TRBJ2-5 - - TRBV6-5 CASSWGRLQETQYF TGTGCCAGCAGTTGGGGACGCCTCCAAGAGACCCAGTACTTC
TRBJ2-3 TRBD2 - TRBV20-1 CSAKGLAGPDTQYF TGCAGTGCTAAAGGACTAGCGGGACCAGATACGCAGTATTTT
TRBJ2-5 TRBD2 - TRBV6-1 CASSTGRTSVFVETQYF TGTGCCAGCAGTACAGGGAGGACTAGCGTATTTGTAGAGACCCAGTACTTC
TRBJ2-3 TRBD1 few TRBV4-2 CASSQQDRVADTQYF TGTGCCAGCAGCCAGCAAGACAGGGTTGCAGATACGCAGTATTTT
TRBJ2-1 - - TRBV7-2 CVSSLWYEQFF TGTGTCAGCAGCTTATGGTATGAGCAGTTCTTC
TRBJ2-1 TRBD2 - TRBV10-3 CAIRGIAGAGNEQFF TGTGCCATCAGGGGCATAGCGGGAGCGGGCAATGAGCAGTTCTTC
TRBJ2-1 - few TRBV27 CASSHKSSYNEQFF TGTGCCAGCAGTCATAAGAGCTCCTACAATGAGCAGTTCTTC
TRBJ2-7 - few TRBV7-9 CASSYVGGYEQYF TGTGCCAGCAGCTACGTAGGGGGTTACGAGCAGTACTTC
TRBJ2-7 TRBD2 once TRBV6-2/TRBV6-3 CASRFSGSYFEQYF TGTGCCAGCAGATTTAGCGGGAGTTACTTCGAGCAGTACTTC
TRBJ1-2 - - TRBV6-5 CASSYKAGSYGYTF TGTGCCAGCAGTTACAAGGCAGGGAGCTATGGCTACACCTTC
TRBJ2-3 - - TRBV11-2 CASSLVTESDTQYF TGTGCCAGCAGCTTAGTGACCGAGTCAGATACGCAGTATTTT
TRBJ2-6 - - TRBV10-1 CASSEFGVGFSGANVLTF TGCGCCAGCAGTGAGTTCGGGGTCGGATTCTCTGGGGCCAACGTCCTGACTTTC
TRBJ1-1 TRBD1 once TRBV9 CASRGGQGMNTEAFF TGTGCCAGCAGGGGCGGACAGGGAATGAACACTGAAGCTTTCTTT
TRBJ2-1 - - TRBV3-1 CASSPVGRGSYNEQFF TGTGCCAGCAGCCCCGTGGGGCGGGGCTCCTACAATGAGCAGTTCTTC
TRBJ1-2 - - TRBV20-1 CSVETKASYGYTF TGCAGTGTAGAGACGAAGGCCTCATATGGCTACACCTTC
TRBJ2-7 - - TRBV29-1 CSVEDRRQGGREQYF TGCAGCGTTGAAGATCGCCGACAGGGAGGAAGGGAGCAGTACTTC
TRBJ2-7 TRBD1 few TRBV2 CASSEHGTEPYEQYF TGTGCCAGCAGTGAGCATGGGACAGAACCCTACGAGCAGTACTTC
TRBJ2-1 - - TRBV5-1 CASSLAWQYNEQFF TGCGCCAGCAGCTTGGCCTGGCAGTACAATGAGCAGTTCTTC
TRBJ1-6 TRBD1 - TRBV27 CASSSTGPYNSPLHF TGTGCCAGCAGTTCGACAGGGCCCTATAATTCACCCCTCCACTTT
TRBJ2-7 - - TRBV2 CATFFRRTPNYEQYF TGTGCCACCTTTTTCCGACGGACACCAAACTACGAGCAGTACTTC
TRBJ2-7 TRBD2 few TRBV7-2 CASSLASGNPYEQYF TGTGCCAGCAGCTTAGCTAGCGGGAATCCCTACGAGCAGTACTTC
TRBJ2-7 TRBD1 few TRBV7-9 CASSSPQGVIYEQYF TGTGCCAGCAGCTCCCCACAGGGGGTTATCTACGAGCAGTACTTC
TRBJ2-1 - few TRBV10-3 CAISDGGKTYNEQFF TGTGCCATCAGTGACGGCGGGAAGACCTACAATGAGCAGTTCTTC
TRBJ2-5 TRBD2 - TRBV29-1 CSVGLAGGQETQYF TGCAGCGTTGGGTTAGCGGGGGGACAAGAGACCCAGTACTTC
TRBJ2-1 - - TRBV9 CASSGPTWRVEQFF TGTGCCAGCAGCGGACCCACTTGGAGGGTTGAGCAGTTCTTC
TRBJ2-5 - - TRBV7-9 CAISRETQYF TGTGCCATCTCAAGAGAGACCCAGTACTTC
TRBJ2-3 - - TRBV7-8 CASSLGGRGTADTQYF TGTGCCAGCAGCTTAGGGGGACGAGGGACGGCAGATACGCAGTATTTT
TRBJ1-5 - - TRBV5-1 CASTPLQDSNQPQHF TGCGCCAGCACCCCATTACAGGATAGCAATCAGCCCCAGCATTTT
TRBJ1-4 - - TRBV27 CASTSRDGGEKLFF TGTGCCAGCACAAGTAGGGACGGAGGTGAAAAACTGTTTTTT
TRBJ1-2 - - TRBV20-1 CSASRYGYTF TGCAGTGCTAGCCGCTATGGCTACACCTTC
TRBJ2-5 TRBD2 - TRBV4-1 CASSQAGGLAGETQYF TGCGCCAGCAGCCAAGCTGGAGGACTAGCAGGAGAGACCCAGTACTTC
TRBJ1-1 - - TRBV6-5 CASSYSGEGRTEAFF TGTGCCAGCAGTTACTCGGGGGAGGGTCGCACTGAAGCTTTCTTT
TRBJ2-7 TRBD2 many TRBV9 CASSVGDSSGGIEQYF TGTGCCAGCAGCGTAGGTGATTCTAGCGGGGGTATCGAGCAGTACTTC
TRBJ1-2 - - TRBV24-1 CATSNRGQPTNYGYTF TGTGCCACCAGTAACCGAGGACAGCCAACTAACTATGGCTACACCTTC
TRBJ1-1 - few TRBV2 CASSVRLGDTEAFF TGTGCCAGCAGTGTACGGCTTGGGGACACTGAAGCTTTCTTT
TRBJ2-3 - - TRBV11-3 CASSTGLRTDTQYF TGTGCCAGCAGTACGGGACTGCGCACAGATACGCAGTATTTT
TRBJ2-7 - - TRBV10-3 CAISGVALTQEQYF TGTGCCATCAGCGGAGTGGCCCTCACCCAAGAGCAGTACTTC
TRBJ2-3 - - TRBV20-1 CSAPEGGGKDTQYF TGCAGTGCCCCCGAGGGAGGGGGTAAAGATACGCAGTATTTT
TRBJ1-1 TRBD1 few TRBV27 CASGKPVPGQGANTEAFF TGTGCCAGCGGGAAGCCGGTCCCGGGACAGGGGGCGAACACTGAAGCTTTCTTT
TRBJ2-2 - many TRBV7-6 CASRSANTGELFF TGTGCCAGCAGGAGTGCGAACACCGGGGAGCTGTTTTTT
TRBJ2-1 - - TRBV11-2 CASSLAEGPSPYNEQFF TGTGCCAGCAGCTTAGCAGAGGGGCCCTCTCCCTACAATGAGCAGTTCTTC
TRBJ1-6 TRBD1 once TRBV11-2 CASRQQGGISPLHF TGTGCCAGCAGACAACAGGGGGGGATTTCACCCCTCCACTTT
TRBJ2-1 TRBD2 - TRBV5-5 CASSLRASGSPYNEQFF TGTGCCAGCAGCTTGAGGGCTAGCGGGAGCCCTTACAATGAGCAGTTCTTC
TRBJ2-5 - many TRBV7-2 CASSRWGSKETQYF TGTGCCAGCAGCCGTTGGGGCTCCAAGGAGACCCAGTACTTC
TRBJ2-5 - - TRBV27 CASSINGPLQETQYF TGTGCCAGCAGTATAAACGGGCCGCTCCAAGAGACCCAGTACTTC
TRBJ2-3 - - TRBV6-6 CASREDTQYF TGTGCCAGCAGGGAAGATACGCAGTATTTT
TRBJ1-2 - few TRBV9 CASSPTTSGYTF TGTGCCAGCAGCCCTACCACGTCGGGCTACACCTTC
TRBJ1-1 - - TRBV6-1 CASPGQSTEVFF TGTGCCAGCCCCGGACAGAGTACTGAAGTTTTCTTT
TRBJ1-1 TRBD1 - TRBV20-1 CSAADRVGGAFF TGCAGTGCTGCAGACAGGGTTGGGGGGGCTTTCTTT